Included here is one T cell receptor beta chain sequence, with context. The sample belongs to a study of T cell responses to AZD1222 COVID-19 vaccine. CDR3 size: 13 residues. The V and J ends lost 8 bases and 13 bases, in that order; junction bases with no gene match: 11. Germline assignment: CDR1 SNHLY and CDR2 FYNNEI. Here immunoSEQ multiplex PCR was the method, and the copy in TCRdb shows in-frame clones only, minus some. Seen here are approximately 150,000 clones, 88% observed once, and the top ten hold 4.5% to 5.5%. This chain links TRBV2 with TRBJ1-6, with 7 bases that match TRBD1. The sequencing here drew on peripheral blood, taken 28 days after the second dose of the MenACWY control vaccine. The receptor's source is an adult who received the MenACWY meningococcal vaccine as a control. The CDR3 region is CASVDRVRGPLHF. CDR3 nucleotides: TGTGCCAGCGTCGACAGGGTTAGAGGTCCCCTCCACTTT.